The 24 T cell receptor beta chains below were found in one sample sequenced in a study of PD-L1 blockade in urothelial cancer. Generated by immunoSEQ multiplex PCR, the TCRdb table keeps only in-frame clones and is missing some. Of about 40,000 clones in the sample, roughly four fifths are singletons; the top ten hold around 18%. The specimen comprised PBMCs, sampled around atezolizumab (anti-PD-L1) treatment. The receptors here all came from a man aged 60-69 years with urothelial cancer.

The chain employs TRBV28 and TRBJ1-2, with 10 positions matching TRBD1. The germline gives CDR1 MDHEN, CDR2 SYDVKM. This CDR3 has 15 residues. V shed 5 bases and J 4 bases; nucleotides not matched to a gene: 7. CDR3 loop: CASSAYGQGGYGYTF. The CDR3 nucleotides read TGTGCCAGCAGTGCCTACGGACAGGGGGGCTATGGCTACACCTTC.

The chain employs TRBV7-9 and TRBJ1-4; D is uncertain. CDR1 SEHNR and CDR2 FQNEAQ come from the germline V gene (reference sequence). This CDR3 comprises 14 residues. V lost 6 bases and J 7 bases, leaving 15 bases between the germline ends. The CDR3 region is CASSPTGFGEKLFF. DNA for the CDR3: TGTGCCAGCAGTCCGACGGGTTTTGGTGAAAAACTGTTTTTT.

The rearrangement joins TRBV11-2 to TRBJ2-7; 7 positions match TRBD1. This CDR3 contains 14 residues. Germline CDR1 is SGHAT and CDR2 is FQNNGV. V dropped 1 base and J dropped 4; count of bases not matched to a gene: 4. CDR3 sequence (DNA): TGTGCCAGCAGCTTAGGTGCCAGGGGGTACGAGCAGTACTTC. Its translation is CASSLGARGYEQYF. Variable domain in full (rest from reference TRBV11-2 and TRBJ2-7): EAGVAQSPRYKIIEKRQSVAFWCNPISGHATLYWYQQILGQGPKLLIQFQNNGVVDDSQLPKDRFSAERLKGVDSTLKIQPAKLEDSAVYLCASSLGARGYEQYFGPGTRLTVT.

The chain joins TRBV7-9 to TRBJ1-1, with D maybe TRBD1 (5 bases). CDR3 length: 14 residues. The V end lost 5 bases, the J end lost 0 bases, and 10 bases lay between the germline ends. The germline CDR1 and CDR2 sequences are SEHNR and FQNEAQ (reference sequence). CDR3 DNA sequence: TGTGCCAGCAGCCCGGGGGGGATGAACACTGAAGCTTTCTTT. Translated, it gives CASSPGGMNTEAFF.

This clone is labeled as medium-sized. The rearrangement uses TRBV5-5 and TRBJ1-1; the D is unclear. The ends were cut back, 4 bases at V and 5 bases at J, with 9 bases in the middle. CDR1 and CDR2 from the germline V gene are SGHKS and YYEKEE (reference sequence). This CDR3 spans 12 amino acids. The CDR3 spells CASSPQLTEAFF. CDR3 DNA sequence: TGTGCCAGCAGCCCCCAATTGACTGAAGCTTTCTTT.

The gene calls are TRBV5-4 and TRBJ2-1; 11 bases map to TRBD2. The V gene's germline CDR1 is SGHNT and CDR2 YYREEE (reference sequence). This CDR3 has 19 amino acids. After removal of 2 bases from V and 6 bases from J, the junction contained 16 bases not matched to a gene. The CDR3 sequence is CASSLGEGTSGMSRNEQFF. The CDR3 DNA follows: TGTGCCAGCAGCTTAGGAGAGGGGACTAGCGGTATGTCTCGCAATGAGCAGTTCTTC.

Only one count was recorded for this clone. The junction departs from germline at one end; a sequencing error may be responsible. The chain couples TRBV6-5 to TRBJ2-3; D gene uncertain. The CDR3 has 13 residues. Germline CDR1 reads MNHEY; CDR2 reads SVGAGI. The CDR3 loop reads CVSSSLTGDTQYF. The CDR3 DNA sequence: TGTGTCAGCAGCTCACTAACCGGGGATACGCAGTATTTT.

By sample share, this clone is medium-sized (0.01 to 0.1%). The gene calls are TRBV20-1 and TRBJ2-7; 9 bases are a match to TRBD1. V gave up 4 bases and J gave up 6 bases; unmatched junction bases: 1. The germline V gene has CDR1 DFQATT and CDR2 SNEGSKA (reference sequence). The CDR3 contains 11 residues. The CDR3 DNA is TGCAGTGCTAAGGACAGGGGCGAGCAGTACTTC. Its protein is CSAKDRGEQYF.

The chain combines TRBV27 with TRBJ2-7; 9 bases line up with TRBD1. J lost 3 bases, V lost 5 bases, and 11 bases had no gene match. CDR3 length: 16 amino acids. The germline V gene has CDR1 MNHEY and CDR2 SMNVEV (reference sequence). Written as DNA, the CDR3 is TGTGCCAGCAGTACCCGGGCGGGACAGGGAGGCTACGAGCAGTACTTC. Its protein product is CASSTRAGQGGYEQYF.

The J gene is TRBJ2-3, the V gene TRBV5-1; D is possibly TRBD1 (6 bases). The CDR3 covers 15 residues. Germline V CDR1 and CDR2: SGHRS, YFSETQ. With 0 bases removed from V and 5 bases from J, the gap between germline ends came to 13 bases. CDR3 loop: CASSLGTGSVDTQYF. Here the CDR3 DNA reads TGCGCCAGCAGCTTGGGTACAGGGTCTGTAGATACGCAGTATTTT.

The chain links TRBV30 to TRBJ2-5; 9 bases fit TRBD1. This CDR3 has 15 amino acids. Germline assignment: CDR1 GTSNPN and CDR2 SVGIG (reference sequence). Unmatched junction bases numbered 9, after V lost 0 bases and J lost 7 bases. CDR3 in amino acids: CAWSVRDRDFSTQYF. The CDR3, as DNA: TGTGCCTGGAGTGTCAGGGACAGGGACTTCTCGACCCAGTACTTC.

This clone was observed a few times. The CDR3 here is CASSSGTGLDYGYTF. CDR3 DNA sequence: TGCGCCAGCAGCTCAGGGACAGGTCTTGACTATGGCTACACCTTC. The chain carries TRBV5-1 and TRBJ1-2; 8 bases align to TRBD1. Trimming at V came to 3 bases and at J to 3 bases, leaving 7 bases not matched to a gene. Germline V gives CDR1 SGHRS, CDR2 YFSETQ. CDR3 size: 15 residues.

V is TRBV4-1 and J is TRBJ2-7; D is possibly TRBD1 (5 bases). Looked up from germline, CDR1 is MGHRA and CDR2 is YSYEKL. Trimming took 1 base from V and 0 from J, leaving 10 bases between them. The CDR3 is 15 amino acids. DNA of the CDR3: TGCGCCAGCAGCCAAGGGACACACAGCTCCTACGAGCAGTACTTC. Amino acid sequence: CASSQGTHSSYEQYF.

This clone was counted a few times. In nucleotides, the CDR3 is TGTGCCAGCAGTGGGACATCTGGAAACACCATATATTTT. It translates to CASSGTSGNTIYF. The rearrangement links TRBV6-1 to TRBJ1-3, with D tentatively TRBD1 (5 bases). Trimming cost V 4 bases and J 1 base, with 5 bases left between them. Germline assignment: CDR1 MNHNS and CDR2 SASEGT. The CDR3 is made up of 13 amino acids.

The chain joins TRBV7-2 to TRBJ2-5, with D maybe TRBD1 (9 bases). V dropped 6 bases and J dropped 4 bases, with 24 bases sitting between them. CDR1 is SGHTA, CDR2 FQGNSA, per germline. The CDR3 totals 17 residues. This CDR3 is CASRGTGRGEPRETQYF. CDR3 bases: TGTGCCAGCAGGGGGACAGGGCGGGGGGAACCAAGAGAGACCCAGTACTTC.

This chain connects TRBV11-2 to TRBJ2-6, with a tentative D call TRBD2 (6 bases). The V gene lost 8 bases and the J gene lost 2 bases, with 13 bases spanning the gap. The CDR3 loop spans 15 amino acids. CDR1 is SGHAT and CDR2 is FQNNGV in the germline V gene. CDR3: CASRGIRTGANVLTF. The CDR3 DNA sequence: TGTGCCAGCCGCGGGATAAGAACTGGGGCCAACGTCCTGACTTTC.

V is TRBV7-2 and J is TRBJ2-7, with 10 bases identical to TRBD2. V gave up 1 base and J gave up 4 bases; unmatched junction bases: 10. Germline CDR1 is SGHTA and CDR2 is FQGNSA. CDR3 size: 17 residues. The CDR3 loop reads CASSLVLRSGGPYEQYF. CDR3 coding DNA: TGTGCCAGCAGCTTAGTTCTTCGTAGCGGGGGGCCATACGAGCAGTACTTC. Using reference TRBV7-2 and TRBJ2-7 for the parts outside the CDR3, the full variable domain is GAGVSQSPSNKVTEKGKDVELRCDPISGHTALYWYRQSLGQGLEFLIYFQGNSAPDKSGLPSDRFSAERTGGSVSTLTIQRTQQEDSAVYLCASSLVLRSGGPYEQYFGPGTRLTVT.

This clone was seen just once. The chain links TRBV28 to TRBJ1-5, with a weak D call TRBD1 (6 bases). This CDR3 has 16 amino acids. V was pared by 5 bases and J by 6 bases, with 20 bases between. Germline V gives CDR1 MDHEN, CDR2 SYDVKM. CDR3 residues: CASSNGQLQFGQPQHF. The CDR3 DNA reads TGTGCCAGCAGTAACGGACAGCTGCAATTCGGTCAGCCCCAGCATTTT.

This clone was seen a handful of times. V usage is TRBV11-2 and J usage is TRBJ1-2, with D perhaps matching TRBD1 (6 bases). The CDR3 runs 15 residues. Trimming took off 3 bases at V and 2 bases at J, with 13 bases between the two ends. Germline CDR1 is SGHAT and CDR2 is FQNNGV. The CDR3 reads CASSLGADGNYGYTF. The CDR3 bases are TGTGCCAGCAGCTTGGGGGCCGACGGGAACTATGGCTACACCTTC.

The chain uses TRBV6-6 and TRBJ1-2; 7 bases are shared with TRBD1. The CDR3 consists of 16 residues. The V gene's germline CDR1 is MNHNY and CDR2 SVGAGI (reference sequence). The V segment lost 0 bases and the J segment 2 bases; nucleotides outside the gene matches: 6. CDR3 residues: CASSYSIPDRNYGYTF. As DNA, the CDR3 is TGTGCCAGCAGTTACTCGATCCCGGACAGGAACTATGGCTACACCTTC.

CDR3 region: CASSKWGFDRDRSATNEKLFF. The DNA for the CDR3 is TGTGCCAGCAGTAAGTGGGGATTCGACCGGGACAGGAGTGCAACTAATGAAAAACTGTTTTTT. The genes are TRBV27 and TRBJ1-4, with TRBD1 matching 8 bases. The junction had 20 bases not matched to a gene; V was cut back by 5 bases and J by 0 bases. This CDR3 comprises 21 residues. Germline assignment: CDR1 MNHEY and CDR2 SMNVEV (reference sequence). The entire variable domain, with the rest obtained from reference TRBV27 and TRBJ1-4, is as follows: EAQVTQNPRYLITVTGKKLTVTCSQNMNHEYMSWYRQDPGLGLRQIYYSMNVEVTDKGDVPEGYKVSRKEKRNFPLILESPSPNQTSLYFCASSKWGFDRDRSATNEKLFFGSGTQLSVL.

This clone was counted a few times. This chain connects TRBV7-2 to TRBJ2-3; tentatively, D is TRBD2 (5 bases). Trimming left V 0 bases short and J 5 bases short, with 6 bases between. Germline values: CDR1 SGHTA, CDR2 FQGNSA. The length of the CDR3 is 13 residues. CDR3 in amino acids: CASSLARVDTQYF. CDR3 nucleotide sequence: TGTGCCAGCAGCTTAGCGCGGGTAGATACGCAGTATTTT.

This clone was seen only a few times. The genes are TRBV19 and TRBJ2-2; 10 bases line up with TRBD2. The germline gives CDR1 LNHDA, CDR2 SQIVND (reference sequence). V lost 10 bases and J lost 6; bases outside the gene matches: 11. This CDR3 is built from 15 residues. Here the CDR3 reads CAIGLAGAPPGELFF. The CDR3 nucleotides read TGTGCCATTGGGCTAGCGGGGGCCCCTCCCGGGGAGCTGTTTTTT.

The chain employs TRBV29-1 and TRBJ2-3; D gene ambiguous. The length of the CDR3 is 12 residues. Trimming took off 1 base at V and 3 bases at J, with 5 bases between the two ends. Germline loops: CDR1 SQVTM, CDR2 ANQGSEA. The DNA of the CDR3 is TGCAGCGTTGAAGGCGGAACAGATACGCAGTATTTT. It specifies CSVEGGTDTQYF.